This T cell receptor (beta chain) was recovered during a study of blood T cells in healthy people across ages. Overall study results and limits: In older individuals, TCR beta diversity per million T cells was lower, falling roughly linearly with age.

Trimming pared 10 bases from V and 0 bases from J, leaving 12 bases between. CDR3 length: 13 residues. CDR1 is SGHVS, CDR2 FQNEAQ, per germline. This clonotype has a count of ten or more. Its antigen remains unknown. Combining a sample-barcoded 5' primer with a J-beta primer mix, a second PCR ran for 7 to 11 cycles. Each cDNA molecule was tagged by a template-switch adaptor with 12 random nucleotides. CDR3-containing paired-end reads numbered at least 3 million in each sample. TCRdb reanalysed the 5' RACE reads using MiXCR and keeps one entry per CDR3 protein. The sample gives 600,000 to 800,000 distinct CDR3 sequences, under 25% of which show up once; 3% to 4.5% is in the top ten.

Sequencing was carried out using blood. This clonotype was sampled from a man in his 70s in good health. The J gene is TRBJ2-5, the V gene TRBV7-8; no clear D gene. CDR3 protein: CATRTEYQETQYF. Written as DNA, the CDR3 is TGTGCCACCCGGACGGAGTACCAAGAGACCCAGTACTTC.